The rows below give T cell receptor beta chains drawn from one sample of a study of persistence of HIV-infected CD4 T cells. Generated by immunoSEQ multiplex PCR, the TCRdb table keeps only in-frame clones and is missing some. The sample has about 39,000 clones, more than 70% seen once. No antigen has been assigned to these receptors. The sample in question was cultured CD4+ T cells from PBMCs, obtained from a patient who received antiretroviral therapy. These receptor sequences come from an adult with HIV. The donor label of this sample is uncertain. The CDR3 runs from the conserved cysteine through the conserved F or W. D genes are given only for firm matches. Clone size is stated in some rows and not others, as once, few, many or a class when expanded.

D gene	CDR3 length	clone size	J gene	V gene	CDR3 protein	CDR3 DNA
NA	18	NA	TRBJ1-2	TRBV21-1	CASSKFPPRDPSYYGYTF	TGTGCCAGCAGCAAATTCCCCCCTCGGGACCCAAGTTACTATGGCTACACCTTC
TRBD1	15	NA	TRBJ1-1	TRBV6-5	CASTGTGGGSTEAFF	TGTGCCAGCACCGGGACAGGGGGCGGGAGCACTGAAGCTTTCTTT
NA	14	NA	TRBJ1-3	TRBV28	CASSPGVSGNTIYF	TGTGCCAGCAGCCCTGGAGTCTCTGGAAACACCATATATTTT
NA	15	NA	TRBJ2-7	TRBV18	CASSPPDMVGYEQYF	TGTGCCAGCTCACCACCTGACATGGTAGGGTACGAGCAGTACTTC
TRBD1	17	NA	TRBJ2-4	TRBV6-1	CASSEVRGLSAKNIQYF	TGTGCCAGCAGTGAAGTCAGGGGGCTTTCGGCCAAAAACATTCAGTACTTC
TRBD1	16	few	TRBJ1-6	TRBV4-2	CASSQNGQGDNSPLHF	TGTGCCAGCAGCCAGAACGGACAGGGGGACAATTCACCCCTCCACTTT
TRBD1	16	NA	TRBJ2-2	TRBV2	CASRVRGPSNTGELFF	TGTGCCAGCAGGGTCAGGGGGCCCTCGAACACCGGGGAGCTGTTTTTT
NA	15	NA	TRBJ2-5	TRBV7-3	CASSLTGSRQETQYF	TGTGCCAGCAGCTTAACCGGTTCGAGGCAAGAGACCCAGTACTTC
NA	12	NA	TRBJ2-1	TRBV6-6	CASSYPEGEQFF	TGTGCCAGCAGTTATCCGGAGGGGGAGCAGTTCTTC
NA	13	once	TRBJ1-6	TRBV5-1	CASSLQDHSPLHF	TGCGCCAGCAGCTTACAAGACCATTCACCCCTCCACTTT
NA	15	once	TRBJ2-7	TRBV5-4	CASRTAEGASYEQYF	TGTGCCAGCAGAACAGCGGAGGGAGCCTCCTACGAGCAGTACTTC
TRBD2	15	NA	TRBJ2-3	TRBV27	CASSPASGFTDTQYF	TGTGCCAGCAGCCCTGCTAGCGGGTTCACAGATACGCAGTATTTT
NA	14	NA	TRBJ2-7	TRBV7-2	CASSRRWASYEQYF	TGTGCCAGCAGCCGTAGGTGGGCGTCCTACGAGCAGTACTTC
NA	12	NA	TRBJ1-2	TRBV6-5	CASRAGGYGYTF	TGTGCCAGCAGGGCCGGGGGGTATGGCTACACCTTC
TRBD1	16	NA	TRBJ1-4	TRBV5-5	CASSTRDRGPIGKLFF	TGTGCCAGCAGCACACGGGACAGGGGACCTATAGGGAAACTGTTTTTT
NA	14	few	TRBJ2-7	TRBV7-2	CASSLGGGPYEQYF	TGTGCCAGCAGCTTAGGGGGCGGACCCTACGAGCAGTACTTC
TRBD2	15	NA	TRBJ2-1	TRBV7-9	CASSLGRAGYNEQFF	TGTGCCAGCAGCTTGGGGAGGGCAGGCTACAATGAGCAGTTCTTC